This TCR beta chain was observed in a study of blood T cell repertoires in COVID-19. The overall study: Acute and convalescent COVID-19 samples came from the United States, Italy and Spain. T cells, B-cell-depleted T cells, or PBMCs provided the cDNA or gDNA that served as material.

As handled by the study authors: Estimation of nucleated cell counts relied on the amplification of reference gene primers. Profiling relied on immunoSEQ multiplex PCR, and the TCRdb table lists in-frame clones only, not all of them. From that table come the V and J calls and clone size; the DNA was used to work out D and trimming. Among 150,000 or so clones listed, roughly 82% were seen once. CDR1 is SGHVS, CDR2 FQNEAQ, per germline. The J segment lost 3 bases and the V segment lost 5 bases, leaving 4 bases of the junction unmatched. This CDR3 spans 16 amino acids. Sequenced sample: peripheral blood. The rearrangement uses TRBV7-8 and TRBJ2-3; TRBD2 aligns across 14 bases. This clonotype originated in a human donor with acute or convalescent COVID-19. The donor label of this sample is uncertain. CDR3 coding DNA: TGTGCCAGCAGCCCGACTAGCGGGGGGGCTACAGATACGCAGTATTTT. This codes for CASSPTSGGATDTQYF.